Listed below are T cell receptor beta chains from one sample, sequenced in a study of blood T cells in healthy people across ages. TCRdb analysed the 5' RACE reads with MiXCR anew, one entry per CDR3 protein. The table includes over 1.5 million distinct CDR3 sequences, 49% detected once. Sequencing was carried out using blood. The source is a woman between 35 and 50 years old in good health. Each CDR3 is given with its conserved first and last residue. A D gene is named only where the DNA matches it firmly. Only part of the rows carry a size: once, few, many, or a class if the clone is expanded.

size	D	V	J	DNA	CDR3
.	.	TRBV20-1	TRBJ2-5	TGCAGTGCCCCCGACATCTTCCAAGAGACCCAGTACTTC	CSAPDIFQETQYF
.	.	TRBV27	TRBJ1-1	TGTGCCAGCAAGGTCACCGTCGGGACCTCAAAGGTCACTGAAGCTTTCTTT	CASKVTVGTSKVTEAFF
.	TRBD2	TRBV6-5	TRBJ2-3	TGTGCCAGCAGTTACTCGGGGGGGGTCGGCACGGATACGCAGTATTTT	CASSYSGGVGTDTQYF
.	.	TRBV5-1	TRBJ2-1	TGCGCCAGCAGCTTGCAGTCCAATGAGCAGTTCTTC	CASSLQSNEQFF
.	.	TRBV29-1	TRBJ2-7	TGCAGCGTTGAGGGGGCTCCATCCTACGAGCAGTACTTC	CSVEGAPSYEQYF
.	.	TRBV6-5	TRBJ1-2	TGTGCCAGCAGTTCCCGGGGGGGAATGGGAGGCTACACCTTC	CASSSRGGMGGYTF
.	TRBD2	TRBV20-1	TRBJ2-5	TGCAGTGCCCCCGGGACTACTCAAGAGACCCAGTACTTC	CSAPGTTQETQYF
.	.	TRBV6-5	TRBJ1-2	TGTGCCAGCAGTTATGGACAGCCCAACGCAGGCTACACCTTC	CASSYGQPNAGYTF
many	.	TRBV6-5	TRBJ2-3	TGTGCCAGCAGTTACGGGGGAAGCACAGATACGCAGTATTTT	CASSYGGSTDTQYF
.	.	TRBV20-1	TRBJ2-1	TGCAGTGCTAGGGTGGGAATTGAGTACAATGAGCAGTTCTTC	CSARVGIEYNEQFF
.	.	TRBV20-1	TRBJ2-1	TGCAGTGCTAGAGTGTACAGGCAACTCTACAATGAGCAGTTCTTC	CSARVYRQLYNEQFF
few	.	TRBV6-5	TRBJ1-5	TGTGCCAGCAGTTACACAGCACTTCAGCCCCAGCATTTT	CASSYTALQPQHF
.	.	TRBV20-1	TRBJ2-7	TGCAGTGCTAGAGATTGGGGGGTCAGCTACGAGCAGTACTTC	CSARDWGVSYEQYF
.	TRBD2	TRBV6-2/TRBV6-3	TRBJ2-1	TGTGCCAGCAGTTACTTCGGGAGGAATGAGCAGTTCTTC	CASSYFGRNEQFF
.	TRBD1	TRBV7-8	TRBJ2-1	TGTGCCAGCAGCCAGGCCTCCGGGACAGGGATCCATGAGCAGTTCTTC	CASSQASGTGIHEQFF
.	TRBD1	TRBV5-1	TRBJ1-6	TGCGCCAGCAGAAAGACAGGGGGCGTCTATAATTCACCCCTCCACTTT	CASRKTGGVYNSPLHF
.	.	TRBV29-1	TRBJ1-1	TGCAGCGTTGGGCGTGGGAACACTGAAGCTTTCTTT	CSVGRGNTEAFF
.	TRBD2	TRBV15	TRBJ2-5	TGTGCCACCAGCAGAGATCCGGCTAGCGGAGAGACCCAGTACTTC	CATSRDPASGETQYF
few	.	TRBV28	TRBJ2-1	TGTGCCAGCAGTCCACACAGGGATGTGTTCTTC	CASSPHRDVFF
.	TRBD2	TRBV27	TRBJ2-5	TGTGCCAGCAAGGGGCTAGCGGACTCTCAAGAGACCCAGTACTTC	CASKGLADSQETQYF
.	.	TRBV6-5	TRBJ2-6	TGTGCCAGCAGCTCCGGAGGGATACGAGCCAACGTCCTGACTTTC	CASSSGGIRANVLTF
few	.	TRBV7-2	TRBJ2-4	TGTGCCAGCAGCTTCGGAGTAGCCAAAAACATTCAGTACTTC	CASSFGVAKNIQYF
.	TRBD1	TRBV28	TRBJ1-2	TGTGCCAGCAGTCACGACAGGGTTCACGGCTACACCTTC	CASSHDRVHGYTF
few	.	TRBV5-6	TRBJ2-1	TGTGCCAGCAGCTTGGCCTCTTCCAATGAGCAGTTCTTC	CASSLASSNEQFF
.	.	TRBV25-1	TRBJ1-2	TGTGCACAGAGAACTAACTATGGCTACACCTTC	CAQRTNYGYTF
few	TRBD1	TRBV20-1	TRBJ1-2	TGCAGTGCTAGGATACAGGGGCCGAACTATGGCTACACCTTC	CSARIQGPNYGYTF
.	TRBD1	TRBV11-2	TRBJ2-7	TGTGCCAGCAGCTTAGTGGGAGGACAGGGCGAGCAGTACTTC	CASSLVGGQGEQYF
.	TRBD1	TRBV12-3/TRBV12-4	TRBJ1-2	TGTGCCAGCAGGCAGACAGAGACAGGGAGGAACTATGGCTACACCTTC	CASRQTETGRNYGYTF
.	TRBD1	TRBV5-6	TRBJ1-5	TGTGCCAGCAGCTTCCGTAGGACAGGGCGCAATCAGCCCCAGCATTTT	CASSFRRTGRNQPQHF
.	.	TRBV6-6	TRBJ2-4	TGTGCCAGCAGTTACTCCCAGGGGAGGGAGGACATTCAGTACTTC	CASSYSQGREDIQYF
.	TRBD2	TRBV12-3/TRBV12-4	TRBJ2-3	TGTGCCAGCAGTTTGTGGCGGGGGAGCCACACAGATACGCAGTATTTT	CASSLWRGSHTDTQYF
few	TRBD1	TRBV2	TRBJ2-5	TGTGCCAGCAGTGCCGGGACAGGTCAACAAGAGACCCAGTACTTC	CASSAGTGQQETQYF
.	TRBD2	TRBV6-4	TRBJ2-1	TGTGCCAGCAGTGACTCGATGACTAGCGGGGCTAACAATGAGCAGTTCTTC	CASSDSMTSGANNEQFF
.	.	TRBV3-1	TRBJ1-1	TGTGCCAGCAGCCAAGTTGTCCGGAAGAACACTGAAGCTTTCTTT	CASSQVVRKNTEAFF
few	TRBD1	TRBV29-1	TRBJ2-1	TGCAGCGTCTCACCCGACAGGGCCCAGTTCTTC	CSVSPDRAQFF
few	.	TRBV6-6	TRBJ2-7	TGTGCCAGCAGTTCTCCCGGACTGGGGCGCTCCTACGAGCAGTACTTC	CASSSPGLGRSYEQYF